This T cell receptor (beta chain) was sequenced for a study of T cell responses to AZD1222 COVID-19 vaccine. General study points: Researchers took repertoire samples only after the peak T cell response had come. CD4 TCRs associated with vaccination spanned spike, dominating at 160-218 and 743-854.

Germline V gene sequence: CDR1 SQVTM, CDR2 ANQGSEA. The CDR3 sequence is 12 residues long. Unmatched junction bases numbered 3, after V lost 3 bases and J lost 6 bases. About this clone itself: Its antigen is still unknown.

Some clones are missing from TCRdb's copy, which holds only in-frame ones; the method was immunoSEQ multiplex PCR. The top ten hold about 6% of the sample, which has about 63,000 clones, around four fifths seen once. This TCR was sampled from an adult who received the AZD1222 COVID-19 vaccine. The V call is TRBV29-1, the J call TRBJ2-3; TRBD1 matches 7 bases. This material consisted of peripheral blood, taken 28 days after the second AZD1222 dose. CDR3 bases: TGCAGCGTTGATCCCAGGGGGGATACGCAGTATTTT. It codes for CSVDPRGDTQYF.